Included here is one TCR beta chain sequence, with context. The antigen remains unidentified. Trimming cost V 5 bases and J 8 bases; bases outside gene matches: 4. This CDR3 spans 13 amino acids. Germline V gene lookup returns CDR1 SGHTA and CDR2 FQGTGA. The data stem from a study of identical twins. TCRdb recomputed calls from the 5' RACE reads with MiXCR, one row per CDR3 protein. The table lists some 790,000 distinct CDR3 sequences, around a sixth of them singletons. General observations from the study: Among monozygotic twins, out-of-frame TCR alpha sharing exceeded what models predicted.

This sample was also put to use in a study of T cells expressing NK-cell markers. That work contributes: Cells sorted as CD3+CD56+NKG2C+, CD3+CD56+NKG2C- and CD3+CD56-NKG2C+ T cells supplied the TCR beta repertoires.

The J gene is TRBJ2-1, the V gene TRBV7-3, with 9 bases that match TRBD2. What was sequenced was PBMCs. The sequence was obtained from a woman younger than 35 in good health. The CDR3 nucleotides read TGTGCCAGCAGCCCTAGCGGGGAACATGAGCAGTTCTTC. As protein: CASSPSGEHEQFF.